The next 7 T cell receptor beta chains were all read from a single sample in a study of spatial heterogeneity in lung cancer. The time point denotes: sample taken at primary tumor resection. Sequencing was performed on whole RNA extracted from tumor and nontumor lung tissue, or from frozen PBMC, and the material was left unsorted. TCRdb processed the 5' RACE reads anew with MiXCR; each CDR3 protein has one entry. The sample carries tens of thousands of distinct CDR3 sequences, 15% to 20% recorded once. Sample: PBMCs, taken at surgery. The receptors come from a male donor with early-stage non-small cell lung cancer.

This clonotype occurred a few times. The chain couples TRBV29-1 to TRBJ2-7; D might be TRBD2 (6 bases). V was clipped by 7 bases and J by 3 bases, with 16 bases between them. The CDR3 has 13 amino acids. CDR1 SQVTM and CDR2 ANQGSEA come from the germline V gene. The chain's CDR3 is CSAHGTSLYEQYF. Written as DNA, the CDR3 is TGCAGCGCACACGGGACTTCCCTCTACGAGCAGTACTTC.

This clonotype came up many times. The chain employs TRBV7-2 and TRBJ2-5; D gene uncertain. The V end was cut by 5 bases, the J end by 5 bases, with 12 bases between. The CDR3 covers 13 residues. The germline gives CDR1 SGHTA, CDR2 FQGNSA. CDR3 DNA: TGTGCCAGCAGCCCCATGGTGGGGGAGACCCAGTACTTC. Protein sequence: CASSPMVGETQYF.

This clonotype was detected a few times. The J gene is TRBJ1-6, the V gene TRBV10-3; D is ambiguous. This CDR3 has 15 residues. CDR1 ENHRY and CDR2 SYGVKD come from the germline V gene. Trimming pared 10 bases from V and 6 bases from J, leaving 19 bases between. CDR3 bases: TGTGCCACGAGGGCGGCGGATGGCTCTAATTCACCCCTCCACTTT. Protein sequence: CATRAADGSNSPLHF.

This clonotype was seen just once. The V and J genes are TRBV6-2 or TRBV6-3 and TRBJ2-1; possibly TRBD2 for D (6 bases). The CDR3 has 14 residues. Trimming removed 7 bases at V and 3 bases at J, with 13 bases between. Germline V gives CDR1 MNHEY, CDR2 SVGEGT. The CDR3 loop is CASKGLGGYNEQFF. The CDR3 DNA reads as TGTGCCAGCAAGGGACTGGGGGGCTACAATGAGCAGTTCTTC.

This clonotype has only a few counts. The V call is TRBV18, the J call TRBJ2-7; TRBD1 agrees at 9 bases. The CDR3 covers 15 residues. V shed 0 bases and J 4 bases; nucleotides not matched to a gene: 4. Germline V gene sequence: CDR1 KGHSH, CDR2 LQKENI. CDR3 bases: TGTGCCAGCTCACCACCAGGACAGGGGCCGTACGAGCAGTACTTC. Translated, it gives CASSPPGQGPYEQYF.

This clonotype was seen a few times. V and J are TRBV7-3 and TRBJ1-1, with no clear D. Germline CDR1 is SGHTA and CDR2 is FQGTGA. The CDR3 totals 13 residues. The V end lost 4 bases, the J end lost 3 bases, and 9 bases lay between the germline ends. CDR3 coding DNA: TGTGCCAGCAGCTCGTTCCGGGACACTGAAGCTTTCTTT. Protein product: CASSSFRDTEAFF.

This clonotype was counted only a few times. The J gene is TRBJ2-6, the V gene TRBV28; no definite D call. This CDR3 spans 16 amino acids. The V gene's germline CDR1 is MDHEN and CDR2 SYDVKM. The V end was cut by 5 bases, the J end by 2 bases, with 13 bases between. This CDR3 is CASSPPAGAGANVLTF. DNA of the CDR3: TGTGCCAGCAGTCCGCCCGCAGGAGCTGGGGCCAACGTCCTGACTTTC.